A selection of T cell receptor beta chains follows, all from one sample in a study of shared clonotypes between healthy human individuals. Libraries were prepared by immunoSEQ multiplex PCR; TCRdb keeps only in-frame clonotypes and omits some of them. The sample shows over 1.4 million clones, more than 95% of them seen only once. Sequenced: naive CD4+ T cells sorted from blood. These receptors originate from a man under 40 in good health. The CDR3 runs from the conserved cysteine through the conserved F or W. D genes are given only for firm matches. Not every row has a clone size; where given, it reads once, few, many or a size class.

>NA|TRBV6-5|TRBJ2-1|NA
CASSRGSSYNEQFF
TGTGCCAGCAGCAGGGGAAGCTCTTACAATGAGCAGTTCTTC
>NA|TRBV9|TRBJ2-3|TRBD2
CASSVGTAGALDTQYF
TGTGCCAGCAGCGTAGGAACGGCGGGAGCGCTGGATACGCAGTATTTT
>NA|TRBV7-2|TRBJ2-1|TRBD1
CASSRRQGPYNEQFF
TGTGCCAGCAGCCGAAGACAGGGGCCTTACAATGAGCAGTTCTTC
>NA|TRBV2|TRBJ2-1|TRBD1
CASRPTGNINDEQFF
TGTGCCAGCAGACCGACAGGGAACATCAACGATGAGCAGTTCTTC
>NA|TRBV9|TRBJ2-7|NA
CASSVGSYGYEQYF
TGTGCCAGCAGCGTAGGATCGTACGGCTACGAGCAGTACTTC
>NA|TRBV19|TRBJ2-2|NA
CASTPHRPGTGELFF
TGTGCCAGTACCCCCCACAGACCGGGCACCGGGGAGCTGTTTTTT
>NA|TRBV2|TRBJ1-2|NA
CASSEGAGTGYTF
TGTGCCAGCAGTGAGGGTGCAGGAACTGGCTACACCTTC
>NA|TRBV7-9|TRBJ2-7|NA
CASSSPRRGSYEQYF
TGTGCCAGCAGCTCCCCTCGGCGGGGTTCCTACGAGCAGTACTTC
>once|TRBV7-2|TRBJ2-2|NA
CASSQDLLANTGELFF
TGCGCCAGCAGCCAAGATTTACTAGCAAACACCGGGGAGCTGTTTTTT
>once|TRBV27|TRBJ2-7|TRBD1
CASSFKTGNDEQYF
TGTGCCAGCAGTTTTAAGACAGGGAACGACGAGCAGTACTTC
>NA|TRBV7-8|TRBJ2-6|NA
CASSLESGTGANVLTF
TGTGCCAGCAGCTTAGAGTCCGGGACTGGGGCCAACGTCCTGACTTTC
>NA|TRBV9|TRBJ1-5|NA
CASSPGVGGRNQPQHF
TGTGCCAGCAGCCCTGGTGTCGGGGGGCGCAATCAGCCCCAGCATTTT
>NA|TRBV2|TRBJ2-7|NA
CASGRDTSYEQYF
TGTGCCAGCGGCCGGGACACTTCCTACGAGCAGTACTTC
>NA|TRBV5-6|TRBJ1-2|NA
CASSLNFRPAGYTF
TGTGCCAGCAGCTTAAATTTTCGCCCGGCCGGCTACACCTTC
>NA|TRBV25-1|TRBJ1-4|NA
CASSDWTASNEKLFF
TGTGCCAGCAGTGATTGGACAGCCTCTAATGAAAAACTGTTTTTT
>once|TRBV7-9|TRBJ2-2|NA
CASPLGSANTGELFF
TGTGCCAGTCCTTTGGGGTCCGCGAACACCGGGGAGCTGTTTTTT
>NA|TRBV19|TRBJ1-5|NA
CASSVILPGPLIQPQHF
TGTGCCAGTAGTGTGATTTTACCGGGACCGCTAATTCAGCCCCAGCATTTT
>NA|TRBV5-5|TRBJ1-5|NA
CASSLVSGKGNQPQHF
TGTGCCAGCAGCTTGGTGTCAGGGAAGGGCAATCAGCCCCAGCATTTT
>NA|TRBV15|TRBJ1-5|NA
CATRGGRNNQPQHF
TGTGCCACCAGAGGGGGACGGAACAATCAGCCCCAGCATTTT
>NA|TRBV7-2|TRBJ2-3|NA
CASSLDRRTQYF
TGTGCCAGCAGCTTAGATAGACGTACGCAGTATTTT
>few|TRBV19|TRBJ2-5|TRBD2
CASSIGLAGGETQYF
TGTGCCAGTAGTATAGGACTAGCGGGAGGAGAGACCCAGTACTTC
>NA|TRBV7-9|TRBJ2-1|TRBD2
CASSQKFFGGRTYNEQFF
TGTGCCAGCAGCCAAAAATTTTTTGGCGGGAGGACCTACAATGAGCAGTTCTTC
>NA|TRBV11-2|TRBJ1-1|TRBD1
CASSLNRGSTEAFF
TGTGCCAGCAGCTTGAACAGGGGAAGCACTGAAGCTTTCTTT
>NA|TRBV5-1|TRBJ2-6|NA
CASSSGGSSGANVLTF
TGCGCCAGCAGCTCTGGCGGCAGCTCTGGGGCCAACGTCCTGACTTTC
>NA|TRBV6-1|TRBJ2-4|NA
CASRLEQVINIQYF
TGTGCCAGCAGGCTCGAACAGGTGATTAACATTCAGTACTTC
>once|TRBV5-1|TRBJ2-3|NA
CASSFAGYGTDTQYF
TGCGCCAGCAGCTTTGCAGGGTACGGCACAGATACGCAGTATTTT
>once|TRBV5-4|TRBJ2-1|NA
CASTLRGDNEQFF
TGTGCCAGCACCCTAAGAGGGGACAATGAGCAGTTCTTC
>NA|TRBV15|TRBJ1-3|NA
CATSRRSWTGDTIYF
TGTGCCACCAGCAGACGGAGTTGGACCGGGGACACCATATATTTT
>NA|TRBV7-9|TRBJ2-3|TRBD2
CASSSGLAGGHTDTQYF
TGTGCCAGCAGCTCAGGACTAGCGGGAGGTCACACAGATACGCAGTATTTT
>NA|TRBV7-8|TRBJ2-5|TRBD2
CASSSKGLLQETQYF
TGTGCCAGCAGCTCAAAGGGACTATTACAAGAGACCCAGTACTTC
>NA|TRBV5-1|TRBJ1-2|NA
CASRTSNLYGYTF
TGCGCCAGCAGGACCTCAAACCTCTATGGCTACACCTTC
>NA|TRBV29-1|TRBJ2-3|NA
CSVGAGADTQYF
TGCAGCGTTGGGGCCGGCGCAGATACGCAGTATTTT
>once|TRBV2|TRBJ2-3|NA
CASNYLGATDTQYF
TGTGCCAGCAACTATTTAGGTGCAACAGATACGCAGTATTTT
>NA|TRBV7-9|TRBJ1-3|NA
CASSLIRGSEILSGNTIYF
TGTGCCAGCAGCTTAATTCGTGGTTCAGAAATTCTCTCTGGAAACACCATATATTTT
>NA|TRBV28|TRBJ2-6|NA
CASSLTGRGANVLTF
TGTGCCAGCAGTTTGACGGGGCGTGGGGCCAACGTCCTGACTTTC
>NA|TRBV28|TRBJ2-1|TRBD1
CASSEGQGASYNEQFF
TGTGCCAGCAGTGAGGGACAGGGGGCCTCCTACAATGAGCAGTTCTTC
>NA|TRBV7-2|TRBJ2-4|NA
CASSLPHPRASSKNIQYF
TGTGCCAGCAGCTTACCCCATCCGAGGGCTAGTTCCAAAAACATTCAGTACTTC